The 26 T cell receptor beta chains reported below all come from one sample, sequenced in a study of blood T cell repertoires in COVID-19 (dated by TCRdb to the early 2020s). Receptors were amplified or captured by the immunoSEQ multiplex PCR assay. This immuneACCESS table, as held by TCRdb, lists in-frame sequences with V and J called but not all clones. Of the missing ones, under half trace to an unresolved V gene in checked studies; the others have no known cause. A total of some 250,000 clones appear in this sample, around 85% of them only once. The top ten constitute less than 4% of the sample. The sequenced material came from peripheral blood. These receptors all stem from a woman aged 30 to 39 who had recovered from COVID-19.

The CDR3 here is CASSQALGGYEQYF. The CDR3 region has the DNA TGCGCCAGCAGCCAGGCCCTGGGGGGGTACGAGCAGTACTTC. This sequence joins TRBV4-1 and TRBJ2-7; 7 nucleotides match TRBD2. Germline-derived CDR1 and CDR2 are MGHRA and YSYEKL. After removal of 3 bases from V and 4 bases from J, the junction contained 6 bases not matched to a gene. There are 14 residues in the CDR3.

V and J are TRBV7-6 and TRBJ2-3; D is ambiguous. CDR1 is SGHVS and CDR2 is FNYEAQ in the germline V gene. The CDR3 is 16 residues long. Trimming pared 5 bases from V and 5 bases from J, leaving 20 bases between. DNA for the CDR3: TGTGCCAGCAGCCCCCGCCGACTCCTCTCGGGAGATACGCAGTATTTT. Encoded protein: CASSPRRLLSGDTQYF.

V gene TRBV6-5 combines with J gene TRBJ1-1; D remains unclear. Germline assignment: CDR1 MNHEY and CDR2 SVGAGI. The CDR3 covers 14 residues. V gave up 6 bases and J gave up 2 bases, with 13 bases separating them. CDR3 amino acids: CASRVDLANTEAFF. The CDR3 DNA is TGTGCCAGCAGGGTGGACTTAGCCAACACTGAAGCTTTCTTT.

This chain uses TRBV4-2 with TRBJ2-5, with D unclear. This CDR3 spans 12 amino acids. Per the germline V gene, CDR1 is LGHNA and CDR2 is YNFKEQ. Trimming removed 0 bases at V and 4 bases at J, with 3 bases between. CDR3 residues: CASSQDRETQYF. For the CDR3, the DNA is TGTGCCAGCAGCCAAGACAGAGAGACCCAGTACTTC.

V and J are TRBV18 and TRBJ2-5; TRBD1 agrees at 7 bases. Trimming cost V 1 base and J 5 bases; bases outside gene matches: 7. CDR1 is KGHSH, CDR2 LQKENI, per germline. The CDR3 extends over 15 amino acids. CDR3 coding DNA: TGTGCCAGCTCACCACTGTCGGGACAGAGGGAGACCCAGTACTTC. Translated: CASSPLSGQRETQYF.

This chain uses TRBV7-6 with TRBJ2-2, with 10 bases aligning to TRBD2. V lost 5 bases to trimming and J lost 5 bases; unmatched junction nucleotides: 8. Germline CDR1 and CDR2: SGHVS and FNYEAQ. The CDR3 is 16 residues long. The CDR3 DNA reads TGTGCCAGCAGCCTGCTAGCGGGGGAAGGTACCGGGGAGCTGTTTTTT. Translation gives CASSLLAGEGTGELFF. Together with reference TRBV7-6 and TRBJ2-2, the CDR3 gives the full variable domain: GAGVSQSPRYKVTKRGQDVALRCDPISGHVSLYWYRQALGQGPEFLTYFNYEAQQDKSGLPNDRFSAERPEGSISTLTIQRTEQRDSAMYRCASSLLAGEGTGELFFGEGSRLTVL.

The V and J genes are TRBV4-2 and TRBJ2-3; 9 nucleotides match TRBD2. The CDR3 is 16 amino acids. The germline V gene has CDR1 LGHNA and CDR2 YNFKEQ. V was pared by 0 bases and J by 3 bases, with 4 bases of the junction left unmatched. The chain's CDR3 is CASSQDRLAGTDTQYF. The DNA of the CDR3 is TGTGCCAGCAGCCAAGATAGGCTAGCGGGGACAGATACGCAGTATTTT.

The chain joins TRBV19 to TRBJ2-1, with TRBD2 identical over 10 bases. The CDR3 loop spans 16 amino acids. The germline V gene has CDR1 LNHDA and CDR2 SQIVND (reference sequence). The junction had 13 bases not matched to a gene; V was cut back by 6 bases and J by 8 bases. The CDR3 region has the DNA TGTGCCAGTAGGTTACAGCGGGGGGGATTGGTCGATGAGCAGTTCTTC. This encodes CASRLQRGGLVDEQFF.

The rearrangement links TRBV6-1 to TRBJ2-7; 15 bases match TRBD2. CDR3 length equals 15 residues. From germline, CDR1 is MNHNS and CDR2 SASEGT. J gave up 7 bases and V 3 bases, and 4 bases lay outside the gene matches. CDR3 amino acids: CASSDGLAGGSEQYF. The CDR3 nucleotides read TGTGCCAGCAGTGACGGACTAGCGGGGGGGTCTGAGCAGTACTTC.

The V and J genes are TRBV19 and TRBJ1-5; D remains ambiguous. The germline V gene has CDR1 LNHDA and CDR2 SQIVND (reference sequence). The germline V and J ends were trimmed by 7 bases and 4 bases, with 8 bases remaining between them. The CDR3 has 12 residues. The CDR3 loop is CASMSANQPQHF. The DNA for the CDR3 is TGTGCCAGTATGTCAGCGAATCAGCCCCAGCATTTT.

This chain connects TRBV7-9 to TRBJ1-4; D ambiguous. Germline CDR1 reads SEHNR; CDR2 reads FQNEAQ (reference sequence). The CDR3 extends over 15 amino acids. V was clipped by 5 bases and J by 2 bases, with 12 bases between them. The DNA of the CDR3 is TGTGCCAGCAGCGCCTCCAGGAATACTAATGAAAAACTGTTTTTT. It specifies CASSASRNTNEKLFF.

The V gene is TRBV19, the J gene TRBJ2-5; TRBD2 is a possible D gene (6 bases). The ends were cut back, 5 bases at V and 0 bases at J, with 10 bases in the middle. Germline CDR1 reads LNHDA; CDR2 reads SQIVND (reference sequence). The CDR3 covers 14 residues. CDR3 sequence (DNA): TGTGCCAGTAGTTGGCGGGGAGACCAAGAGACCCAGTACTTC. This sequence encodes CASSWRGDQETQYF. The complete variable domain, with remaining parts taken from reference TRBV19 and TRBJ2-5, reads DGGITQSPKYLFRKEGQNVTLSCEQNLNHDAMYWYRQDPGQGLRLIYYSQIVNDFQKGDIAEGYSVSREKKESFPLTVTSAQKNPTAFYLCASSWRGDQETQYFGPGTRLLVL.

This chain's CDR3 is CASNPDRVGSGELFF. CDR3 in DNA: TGTGCCAGCAACCCCGACAGGGTTGGGAGCGGGGAGCTGTTTTTT. The chain carries TRBV27 and TRBJ2-2; 7 bases map to TRBD1. The CDR3 extends over 15 amino acids. The V gene's germline CDR1 is MNHEY and CDR2 SMNVEV (reference sequence). Trimming took 7 bases from V and 7 from J; bases not matched to a gene: 12.

The chain couples TRBV2 to TRBJ1-1; D perhaps matches TRBD1 (5 bases). The CDR3 has 13 residues. Deletions cut 10 bases from V and 5 bases from J, with 17 bases between. The germline V gene encodes CDR1 SNHLY and CDR2 FYNNEI. The chain's CDR3 is CATLGWGRTEAFF. The CDR3 region has the DNA TGTGCCACCCTCGGATGGGGGAGGACTGAAGCTTTCTTT.

This clone was seen a single time. The DNA for the CDR3 is TGTGCCAGCAGCAAGACAGGGTTGATCCGCGCTGACTATGGCTACACCTTC. Translation: CASSKTGLIRADYGYTF. This chain uses TRBV7-2 with TRBJ1-2, with 7 positions matching TRBD1. CDR3 length: 17 amino acids. Per the germline V gene, CDR1 is SGHTA and CDR2 is FQGNSA. V lost 5 bases and J lost 3; bases outside the gene matches: 15.

This rearrangement joins TRBV6-5 to TRBJ2-1; D remains unclear. Germline lookup yields CDR1 MNHEY and CDR2 SVGAGI. Trimming shortened V by 0 bases and J by 8 bases, and 8 bases separated the two germline ends. There are 13 residues in the CDR3. CDR3: CASSYSASDEQFF. CDR3 sequence (DNA): TGTGCCAGCAGTTACTCGGCTAGTGATGAGCAGTTCTTC.

The chain combines TRBV7-3 with TRBJ1-2, with a weak D call TRBD1 (6 bases). CDR3 length: 12 amino acids. The V end was cut by 5 bases, the J end by 9 bases, with 13 bases between. Germline CDR1 is SGHTA and CDR2 is FQGTGA. The CDR3 sequence is CASSGDRSRYTF. CDR3 DNA sequence: TGTGCCAGCAGCGGCGACAGGTCACGCTACACCTTC. Using reference TRBV7-3 and TRBJ1-2 for the parts outside the CDR3, the full variable domain is GAGVSQTPSNKVTEKGKYVELRCDPISGHTALYWYRQSLGQGPEFLIYFQGTGAADDSGLPNDRFFAVRPEGSVSTLKIQRTERGDSAVYLCASSGDRSRYTFGSGTRLTVV.

This clone has just one count. CDR3 bases: TGTGCCACCAGTGATTTGTTGGCGGGCGGGGAGCTGTTTTTT. It encodes CATSDLLAGGELFF. This sequence joins TRBV24-1 and TRBJ2-2; D might be TRBD2 (5 bases). The germline gives CDR1 KGHDR, CDR2 SFDVKD. Trimming stripped 0 bases from V and 7 bases from J, with 8 bases between. The CDR3 is 14 amino acids.

This sequence joins TRBV4-2 and TRBJ2-1; the D gene is possibly TRBD2 (6 bases). Trimming took 2 bases from V and 8 from J, leaving 19 bases between them. CDR3 size: 16 residues. Germline V lookup: CDR1 LGHNA, CDR2 YNFKEQ. Written as DNA, the CDR3 is TGTGCCAGCAGCCAAAAAGGGGCTAGCGTGGGTCATGAGCAGTTCTTC. Amino acids: CASSQKGASVGHEQFF.

Concerning this clone: This sample includes further DNA sequences coding for the same CDR3. The CDR3 DNA reads TGCAGTGCTAGGTCAGGCTACGAGCAGTACTTC. It encodes CSARSGYEQYF. V gene TRBV20-1 combines with J gene TRBJ2-7; no clear D. This CDR3 comprises 11 residues. Germline CDR1 reads DFQATT; CDR2 reads SNEGSKA (reference sequence). Trimming shortened V by 3 bases and J by 3 bases, and 6 bases separated the two germline ends.

The rearrangement uses TRBV5-1 and TRBJ2-1, with a possible D match to TRBD2 (6 bases). V shed 5 bases and J shed 9 bases, with 12 bases lying between them. CDR3 length equals 12 residues. Germline V gene data show CDR1 as SGHRS and CDR2 as YFSETQ. CDR3 amino acids: CASRPQEGEQFF. DNA for the CDR3: TGCGCCAGCAGGCCTCAGGAGGGTGAGCAGTTCTTC.

This chain connects TRBV6-5 to TRBJ2-5; 10 bases fit TRBD2. CDR1 is MNHEY, CDR2 SVGAGI, per germline. The trim removed 9 bases at V and 5 bases at J, leaving 6 bases unmatched. The CDR3 has 13 residues. The CDR3 spells CARSGGAGETQYF. The DNA of the CDR3 is TGTGCCAGAAGCGGGGGGGCCGGGGAGACCCAGTACTTC.

The genes are TRBV9 and TRBJ2-3, with 10 positions matching TRBD1. V shed 3 bases, J shed 6 bases, and the junction held 10 bases outside the gene matches. Per germline, CDR1 SGDLS and CDR2 YYNGEE. The CDR3 consists of 16 residues. DNA for the CDR3: TGTGCCAGCAGCGAACACGGGACAGGGGCATCCGATACGCAGTATTTT. This translates into CASSEHGTGASDTQYF.

The chain joins TRBV7-2 to TRBJ1-6; TRBD1 matches 8 bases. CDR3 size: 15 residues. Germline CDR1 and CDR2: SGHTA and FQGNSA. J was trimmed by 10 bases and V by 3 bases; bases with no gene match: 8. The CDR3 spells CASSFDRTGKSPLHF. The CDR3 DNA sequence: TGTGCCAGCAGCTTTGACAGGACAGGGAAATCACCCCTCCACTTT.

V and J are TRBV9 and TRBJ1-2; 8 bases agree with TRBD1. The CDR3 loop spans 14 amino acids. The V and J ends lost 4 bases and 3 bases, in that order; junction bases with no gene match: 5. CDR1 and CDR2 from the germline V gene are SGDLS and YYNGEE. The CDR3, as DNA: TGTGCCAGCAGCCCGACAGGGGATCACTATGGCTACACCTTC. Encoded protein: CASSPTGDHYGYTF.

This clone appeared many times. The V call is TRBV11-2, the J call TRBJ2-3; D gene ambiguous. The length of the CDR3 is 13 residues. The germline V gene has CDR1 SGHAT and CDR2 FQNNGV. Deletions cut 1 base from V and 1 base from J, with 3 bases between. Written as DNA, the CDR3 is TGTGCCAGCAGCTTAGCTGGCACAGATACGCAGTATTTT. It yields the protein CASSLAGTDTQYF. Based on the CDR3 plus reference TRBV11-2 and TRBJ2-3, the full variable domain is EAGVAQSPRYKIIEKRQSVAFWCNPISGHATLYWYQQILGQGPKLLIQFQNNGVVDDSQLPKDRFSAERLKGVDSTLKIQPAKLEDSAVYLCASSLAGTDTQYFGPGTRLTVL.